This TCR beta chain was recorded in a study of shared clonotypes between healthy human individuals (dated by TCRdb to about 2020). A note on the overall study: Three men and a couple of women, aged 18 to 49 years, made up the cohort. To estimate repertoire size and how much clonotype sharing occurs between individuals, the study deeply sequenced the blood TCR repertoires of about 5 healthy adults. Libraries were prepared and TCR repertoires were sequenced by different laboratories using diverse techniques, in order to increase sequencing depth and limit assay-specific biases. For each donor, CD4 naive and CD4 memory were each given three plates, CD8 naive was given two plates, and CD8 memory was given one plate. Each donor's leukapheresis produced roughly between about 0.8 and 10 billion PBMCs. The paper as a whole reports these results and caveats: Because the study included a small number of donors, the genetic and exposure-history diversity represented was limited. Naive subsets generally had larger estimated clonotype richness than memory subsets did. Sampling was limited to blood, and TCR repertoires in tissue likely differ from TCR repertoires in blood. Incomplete sequencing was indicated by rarefaction of sorted-subset datasets, despite the large sequencing depth. Based on pairwise subsampling, the degree of clonotype sharing among donors was expected to be affected by sequencing depth. Sharing across a few donors was observed for approximately 5% of naive CD4, under 4% of naive CD8, about 2.5% of memory CD4, and roughly 0.4% of memory CD8 clonotypes. Compared with non-shared clonotypes, the clonotypes found in all four sorted-subset donors had higher generation probabilities.

Concerning this clone itself: This clone's antigen is unknown. No base-level quality is on record; no much larger clone is a single base apart.

The donors were healthy, HIV-negative adults who had no recently reported acute infections or vaccinations. Every donor was a Caucasian adult living in Nashville, Tennessee, USA. CD4+ T cells were enriched through magnetic negative selection, after which naive cells were positively selected on CD45RA and the remaining negative fraction served as the memory subset. After blood collection by leukapheresis, PBMCs were isolated using Ficoll-Histopaque density gradient centrifugation and then cryopreserved in the vapor phase of liquid nitrogen. Purity and quantity of every magnetically sorted T cell population were checked by analytical flow cytometry. Genomic DNA was isolated from every sorted fraction and measured by UV absorbance on a Nanodrop 2000c. Using the deep immunoSEQ assay, multiplex PCR amplified TCR CDR3 regions from genomic DNA. Extracted genomic DNA from each cell subset was spread evenly across all wells of several immunoSEQ 96-well plates, with each plate serving as a replicate. For sorted subsets, each replicate PCR was loaded with about 0.2 ug genomic DNA, equivalent to 25,000 to 30,000 T cell genomes. Purified libraries were measured with a Qubit 3.0 fluorometer, size-checked on a Bioanalyzer 2100, and measured again with the KAPA Library Quantification kit. A separate single-read 150-cycle Illumina NextSeq 550 flow cell was used to sequence each immunoSEQ 96-well plate. The paper's processing steps were these. Because only junctional sequences without quality scores were contained in the immunoSEQ output, filtering matching that applied to full-length reads could not be performed. Sequences were annotated with PyIR, a Python wrapper for IgBLAST v1.9, and V/J genes and CDR3 were assigned using IMGT germline references. Any read was removed if the V/J assignment was weak (E-value above 1e-6), the CDR3 was missing, or the read contained stop codons, out-of-frame junctions, or ambiguous translated residues. V3J clonotypes were defined by identical inferred V gene, J gene, and CDR3 amino acid sequence. Percentage overlap between repertoires was computed as shared unique clonotypes divided by the size of the smaller repertoire. Richness of each repertoire was evaluated using RTK rarefaction, the Chao1 estimator, and Recon v2.1 estimates of unobserved clonotypes. For all TCRbeta clonotypes obtained by the gDNA method from several donors, generation probabilities were computed with OLGA. As stored in TCRdb, this immuneACCESS dataset retains in-frame rearrangements with V and J assigned. A fraction of the clones does not appear; measured against another copy, unresolved V genes explain less than half of the discrepancy, and the remainder lacks a known reason. V, J and clone size are taken as reported in that table, and D and trimming were inferred from the DNA itself. The sample table lists about 2 million clones, 85% to 95% of them with a count of one. The ten top clones hold 0.1% to 0.15% of the sample.

The receptor was derived from a man in his late teens or twenties in good health. The sample taken for sequencing was naive CD4+ T cells sorted from blood. Reading the label with the study, this specimen's cell subset or site is: CD45RA+ positively selected.

The DNA sequence is as follows: TGTGCCAGCAGCTCCGACAGAACATGGGGCTACACCTTC. This codes for CASSSDRTWGYTF. The V and J genes are TRBV7-9 and TRBJ1-2; TRBD1 is perhaps the D gene, given 5 matching bases. V loses 4 bases of germline sequence and J loses 8 bases, and the interval between the two ends is 14 bases. CDR1 and CDR2, per the germline V gene (reference sequence), are SEHNR and FQNEAQ. The CDR3, cysteine through phenylalanine, is 13 amino acids long. Just CDR3 DNA is preserved here, 39 bases in frame from base 1. With the portions outside the CDR3 filled from the reference TRBV7-9 and TRBJ1-2 genes, the complete variable region becomes DTGVSQNPRHKITKRGQNVTFRCDPISEHNRLYWYRQTLGQGPEFLTYFQNEAQLEKSRLLSDRFSAERPKGSFSTLEIQRTEQGDSAMYLCASSSDRTWGYTFGSGTRLTVV.